A single sample is the source of the 13 T cell receptor beta chains below, sequenced in a study of blood T cell repertoires in COVID-19. Libraries were prepared by immunoSEQ multiplex PCR; TCRdb keeps only in-frame clonotypes and omits some of them. Here the sample spans 80,000 to 100,000 clones, 90% being singletons. The sample was peripheral blood. All receptors derive from a man aged 60 to 69 with acute or convalescent COVID-19.

The V and J genes are TRBV6-5 and TRBJ1-2; perhaps TRBD1 as D (6 bases). V lost 7 bases and J 2 bases, leaving 14 bases between the germline ends. Germline V gene sequence: CDR1 MNHEY, CDR2 SVGAGI. This CDR3 is 14 amino acids long. The CDR3 DNA sequence: TGTGCCAGCACCCGGGGGGCCAGGAACTATGGCTACACCTTC. This translates into CASTRGARNYGYTF.

This sequence joins TRBV6-5 and TRBJ1-5; D gene unclear. The CDR3 is 12 residues long. V dropped 6 bases and J dropped 3 bases, with 6 bases sitting between them. Germline V lookup: CDR1 MNHEY, CDR2 SVGAGI. CDR3 in DNA: TGTGCCAGCAGCCGCGCCAATCAGCCCCAGCATTTT. Translating gives CASSRANQPQHF.

The rearrangement links TRBV7-2 to TRBJ1-2; 10 nucleotides line up with TRBD1. Per the germline V gene, CDR1 is SGHTA and CDR2 is FQGNSA. The CDR3 is 14 amino acids. The V and J ends lost 6 bases and 3 bases, in that order; junction bases with no gene match: 4. This CDR3 reads CASSRQGADYGYTF. The CDR3 nucleotides are TGTGCCAGCAGTCGACAGGGGGCCGACTATGGCTACACCTTC.

The chain recombines TRBV20-1 with TRBJ1-2, with D hard to call. Trimming took 6 bases from V and 6 from J, leaving 8 bases between them. Looked up from germline, CDR1 is DFQATT and CDR2 is SNEGSKA (reference sequence). The CDR3 has 10 amino acids. CDR3 sequence (DNA): TGCAGTGCCCAGAATAATGGCTACACCTTC. Translated, it gives CSAQNNGYTF.

J is TRBJ1-2 and V is TRBV12-3 or TRBV12-4, with D perhaps TRBD1 (5 bases). There are 12 residues in the CDR3. The germline V and J ends were trimmed by 6 bases and 2 bases, with 7 bases remaining between them. The CDR3 DNA sequence: TGTGCCAGCAGCGACAGAAACTATGGCTACACCTTC. This translates into CASSDRNYGYTF.

About this clone itself: Because it lacks the conserved phenylalanine or tryptophan at the end, this CDR3 is likely a read error. It is unclear where the CDR3 begins or ends on the DNA, so no DNA is shown, and the CDR3 is as TCRdb lists it. The chain employs TRBV19 and TRBJ1-1; TRBD1, as called in the table, went unchecked against the DNA. The CDR3 is made up of 11 amino acids, end residues included. Germline lookup yields CDR1 LNHDA and CDR2 SQIVND (reference sequence). The chain's CDR3 is CASSITRNLIV.

This CDR3 reads CASSLTANYGYTF. The CDR3 bases are TGTGCCAGCAGTCTGACAGCTAACTATGGCTACACCTTC. The chain links TRBV12-3 or TRBV12-4 to TRBJ1-2, with a possible D match to TRBD1 (5 bases). V was clipped by 5 bases and J by 0 bases, with 7 bases between them. The CDR3 totals 13 residues.

The genes are TRBV9 and TRBJ1-5; the D gene is possibly TRBD1 (6 bases). The CDR3 is 15 amino acids. The germline V gene encodes CDR1 SGDLS and CDR2 YYNGEE. V was shortened by 0 bases and J by 8 bases, with 15 bases between the two germline ends. CDR3 bases: TGTGCCAGCAGCGTAGGTTGGGGAGGGGGAGAGCCCCAGCATTTT. Translated, it gives CASSVGWGGGEPQHF.

A remark on this clone: One end of the junction fails to match germline, which may point to a read error. The rearrangement uses TRBV6-1 and TRBJ1-6; 11 nucleotides line up with TRBD1. CDR1 and CDR2 from the germline V gene are MNHNS and SASEGT. The CDR3 loop spans 16 amino acids. The CDR3: CASREGGQGDYSPLHF. The CDR3 DNA reads TGTGCCAGCAGGGAAGGGGGACAGGGGGATTATTCACCCCTCCACTTT.

The chain employs TRBV5-3 and TRBJ1-4; 7 nucleotides line up with TRBD1. TRBV5-3 is an ORF, and what it does is uncertain. This CDR3 is 18 amino acids long. V gave up 3 bases and J gave up 0 bases; unmatched junction bases: 11. This chain's CDR3 is CARSSFDREGTTNEKLFF. The CDR3 coding sequence is TGTGCCAGAAGCTCCTTTGACAGGGAAGGAACAACTAATGAAAAACTGTTTTTT.

The rearrangement joins TRBV5-1 to TRBJ2-7; 8 nucleotides match TRBD2. The J segment lost 3 bases and the V segment lost 1 base, leaving 6 bases of the junction unmatched. The germline V gene encodes CDR1 SGHRS and CDR2 YFSETQ. The CDR3 runs to 15 residues. The CDR3 DNA reads as TGCGCCAGCAGCTTGCTGGCGGGGGGCAGCTACGAGCAGTACTTC. It is translated as CASSLLAGGSYEQYF.

The CDR3 sequence is CASSPQSTGLNTIYF. In DNA form, the CDR3 reads TGTGCCAGCTCACCACAAAGTACAGGATTAAACACCATATATTTT. The chain recombines TRBV18 with TRBJ1-3; D is perhaps TRBD1 (5 bases). V lost 1 base, J lost 6 bases, and 13 bases lay in between. From germline, CDR1 is KGHSH and CDR2 LQKENI. CDR3 length: 15 amino acids.

The rearrangement joins TRBV10-2 to TRBJ1-5; maybe TRBD1 (5 bases). Trimming pared 0 bases from V and 1 base from J, leaving 10 bases between. This CDR3 contains 16 residues. Germline CDR1 is WSHSY and CDR2 is SAAADI. The CDR3: CASSESGRGSNQPQHF. CDR3 nucleotides: TGCGCCAGCAGTGAGTCGGGTCGGGGGAGCAATCAGCCCCAGCATTTT.